The clone carrying this T cell receptor (beta chain) was seen just once. Its cognate antigen is unknown. Single viable CD3+CD4+CD8-CD45RO+ cells were sorted as the memory CD4+ T cells. Total CD4+ T cells were enriched by CD4 positive selection. In the authors' workflow: Out-of-frame sequences were removed, leaving a few million distinct TCRbeta sequences. The method was immunoSEQ multiplex PCR; TCRdb's version includes in-frame clones alone and lacks a portion of them. The V and J calls and clone size come from that table; D and trimming were worked out from the DNA. Among under 55,000 clones listed, approximately 80% were seen once. These data come from a study of memory CD4+ T cells and cytomegalovirus serostatus. Study-wide results and caveats: Each of 67 CMV-associated TCRbeta sequences occurred in one to five individuals. A US-trained random forest predicted CMV serostatus with median AUC around 0.93.

Sample: memory CD4+ T cells from blood. This clonotype was obtained from an adult in good health and CMV-seropositive.

CDR3 protein: CASSRDRGYGYTF. The CDR3 DNA is TGTGCCAGCAGCCGGGACAGGGGGTATGGCTACACCTTC. This sequence joins TRBV13 and TRBJ1-2; TRBD1 matches 11 bases. Unmatched junction bases numbered 1, after V lost 5 bases and J lost 5 bases. The germline CDR1 and CDR2 sequences are PRHDT and FYEKMQ (reference sequence). This CDR3 has 13 residues.